Listed here are 31 T cell receptor beta chains from one sample, sequenced in a study of CD8 T cells in ankylosing spondylitis. Via MiXCR, TCRdb re-called the 5' RACE reads, giving one row per CDR3 protein. In the table there are some 270,000 distinct CDR3 sequences, roughly a third of which are singletons. The sequencing input was blood, either unsorted or a sorted T cell fraction (not recorded which). The receptors come from a male donor with ankylosing spondylitis or in good health (not recorded which).

The CDR3 coding sequence is TGTGCCAGCAGTTTGGGCTGGGGAGAGACCCAGTACTTC. Translation gives CASSLGWGETQYF. The V and J genes are TRBV12-3 or TRBV12-4 and TRBJ2-5; D is undetermined. Trimming removed 3 bases at V and 4 bases at J, with 9 bases between. The CDR3 extends over 13 amino acids.

This clonotype was counted a few times. The chain joins TRBV5-8 to TRBJ1-1; no definite D call. Trimming took 4 bases from V and 4 from J, leaving 8 bases between them. The CDR3 extends over 12 amino acids. Per germline, CDR1 SGHTS and CDR2 YDEGEE. The CDR3 DNA reads as TGTGCCAGCAGCCCAGTGGGCACTGAAGCTTTCTTT. This sequence encodes CASSPVGTEAFF.

This clonotype was seen a handful of times. The chain couples TRBV11-2 to TRBJ1-6, with D possibly TRBD1 on 6 matching bases. This CDR3 is 18 amino acids long. V was trimmed by 1 base and J by 7 bases, leaving 20 bases between them. The germline V gene has CDR1 SGHAT and CDR2 FQNNGV. The CDR3 DNA follows: TGTGCCAGCAGCTTAGGACTTGCCGGGGGGCAGGGAAATTCACCCCTCCACTTT. This sequence encodes CASSLGLAGGQGNSPLHF.

The chain is built from TRBV20-1 and TRBJ1-5; D is uncertain. The germline V gene encodes CDR1 DFQATT and CDR2 SNEGSKA (reference sequence). This CDR3 region has 13 residues. Deletions cut 3 bases from V and 4 bases from J, with 10 bases between. CDR3 sequence reads: CSASPNPNQPQHF. The CDR3, as DNA: TGCAGTGCTAGCCCCAACCCTAATCAGCCCCAGCATTTT.

Of note for this clonotype: The junction differs from germline at one of its ends, possibly a read error. V and J are TRBV20-1 and TRBJ2-7, with a possible D match to TRBD2 (5 bases). The CDR3 covers 12 residues. Germline lookup yields CDR1 DFQATT and CDR2 SNEGSKA (reference sequence). The CDR3 is CSARAAGRIGDF. For the CDR3, the DNA is TGCAGTGCTAGAGCGGCGGGCAGAATCGGGGACTTC.

This rearrangement joins TRBV4-2 to TRBJ2-7, with D possibly being TRBD1 (6 bases). The CDR3 is 15 residues long. The V gene lost 3 bases and the J gene lost 0 bases, with 12 bases spanning the gap. The germline V gene has CDR1 LGHNA and CDR2 YNFKEQ. CDR3 DNA: TGTGCCAGCAGCCAGGCAGGACAGAGCTCCTACGAGCAGTACTTC. Protein: CASSQAGQSSYEQYF.

The chain links TRBV9 to TRBJ2-7, with D possibly being TRBD1 or TRBD2 (5 bases each). V was pared by 4 bases and J by 4 bases, with 15 bases between. Germline CDR1 is SGDLS and CDR2 is YYNGEE. This CDR3 has 14 amino acids. CDR3 in amino acids: CASSPMGVWYEQYF. CDR3 sequence (DNA): TGTGCCAGCAGCCCTATGGGGGTTTGGTACGAGCAGTACTTC.

This clonotype was counted between two and nine times. V is TRBV11-1 and J is TRBJ2-7; D remains ambiguous. Germline-derived CDR1 and CDR2 are SGHAT and FQDESV (reference sequence). Deletions cut 5 bases from V and 2 bases from J, with 7 bases between. This CDR3 region has 12 residues. CDR3 loop: CASSDFAYEQYF. DNA for the CDR3: TGTGCCAGCAGCGACTTCGCCTACGAGCAGTACTTC.

The chain has TRBV12-3 or TRBV12-4 and TRBJ1-1; possibly TRBD1 for D (5 bases). Trimming cost V 3 bases and J 5 bases, with 7 bases left between them. This CDR3 spans 12 amino acids. CDR3 sequence: CASSFEGTEAFF. CDR3 nucleotides: TGTGCCAGCAGTTTTGAGGGGACTGAAGCTTTCTTT.

As concerns this clonotype: A much larger clone is a single base away; this may be a read error. V usage is TRBV10-3 and J usage is TRBJ2-1, with 8 bases identical to TRBD1. The junction had 9 bases not matched to a gene; V was cut back by 6 bases and J by 8 bases. CDR1 is ENHRY and CDR2 is SYGVKD in the germline V gene. CDR3 length: 14 residues. The CDR3 DNA reads TGTGCCATCAGCGACAGGGGCACGGACTATGAGCAGTTCTTC. This codes for CAISDRGTDYEQFF.

The rearrangement uses TRBV7-9 and TRBJ2-3; 9 bases are shared with TRBD2. The CDR3 spans 16 residues. Trimming at V came to 1 base and at J to 2 bases, leaving 4 bases not matched to a gene. Germline lookup yields CDR1 SEHNR and CDR2 FQNEAQ (reference sequence). CDR3 nucleotides: TGTGCCAGCAGCTTAGAAGCGGGGGGATACACAGATACGCAGTATTTT. This encodes CASSLEAGGYTDTQYF.

Only a few counts were recorded for this clonotype. This chain links TRBV12-3 or TRBV12-4 with TRBJ2-2; D assignment may be TRBD1 or TRBD2 (5 bases each). V lost 6 bases to trimming and J lost 4 bases, with 15 bases between them. The CDR3 totals 15 residues. The CDR3: CASRGPSLVTGELFF. The CDR3 DNA is TGTGCCAGCAGGGGACCCAGCTTGGTCACCGGGGAGCTGTTTTTT.

This clonotype was counted between two and nine times. This rearrangement joins TRBV29-1 to TRBJ2-7; D may match TRBD1 or TRBD2 (5 bases each). The CDR3 covers 13 residues. Germline V gene lookup returns CDR1 SQVTM and CDR2 ANQGSEA. V was shortened by 7 bases and J by 5 bases, with 18 bases between the two germline ends. This CDR3 is CSATGLSGDEQYF. In nucleotides, the CDR3 is TGCAGCGCCACGGGGCTCTCAGGAGACGAGCAGTACTTC.

CDR3 residues: CASSPRGPSGQPQHF. CDR3 nucleotide sequence: TGTGCCAGCAGCCCCAGGGGGCCGTCGGGTCAGCCCCAGCATTTT. V and J are TRBV12-3 or TRBV12-4 and TRBJ1-5; 8 nucleotides align to TRBD1. The CDR3 covers 15 residues. The ends lost 6 bases at V and 6 bases at J; junction bases unmatched: 10.

The gene calls are TRBV9 and TRBJ1-3; D perhaps matches TRBD1 (5 bases). The CDR3 has 16 amino acids. CDR1 SGDLS and CDR2 YYNGEE come from the germline V gene. V was trimmed by 1 base and J by 1 base, leaving 12 bases between them. The CDR3 DNA reads as TGTGCCAGCAGCGTAATGGGGGGAAATTCTGGAAACACCATATATTTT. Protein product: CASSVMGGNSGNTIYF.

The genes are TRBV7-9 and TRBJ2-3; D is unresolved. Trimming stripped 6 bases from V and 0 bases from J, with 19 bases between. This CDR3 has 17 amino acids. The germline V gene encodes CDR1 SEHNR and CDR2 FQNEAQ (reference sequence). In nucleotides, the CDR3 is TGTGCCAGCAGTTCAACCCCGGAGCATGACAGCACAGATACGCAGTATTTT. Translation gives CASSSTPEHDSTDTQYF.

The genes are TRBV12-3 or TRBV12-4 and TRBJ2-2, with a weak D call TRBD1 (5 bases). The germline V and J ends were trimmed by 2 bases and 5 bases, with 12 bases remaining between them. The CDR3 is made up of 15 amino acids. CDR3 sequence: CASSLRQGRTGELFF. DNA of the CDR3: TGTGCCAGCAGTTTACGGCAGGGTAGGACCGGGGAGCTGTTTTTT.

Here the CDR3 reads CASSSGGSLYEQYF. The DNA of the CDR3 is TGTGCCAGCAGCTCAGGCGGATCCCTCTACGAGCAGTACTTC. This chain uses TRBV7-2 with TRBJ2-7, with no clear D. CDR1 and CDR2 from the germline V gene are SGHTA and FQGNSA. The CDR3 runs to 14 residues. V lost 4 bases to trimming and J lost 3 bases, with 13 bases between them. The full variable domain, rest sourced from reference TRBV7-2 and TRBJ2-7, is GAGVSQSPSNKVTEKGKDVELRCDPISGHTALYWYRQSLGQGLEFLIYFQGNSAPDKSGLPSDRFSAERTGGSVSTLTIQRTQQEDSAVYLCASSSGGSLYEQYFGPGTRLTVT.

The genes are TRBV29-1 and TRBJ2-2; 10 nucleotides align to TRBD1. Germline V gene sequence: CDR1 SQVTM, CDR2 ANQGSEA. Germline trimming cut 5 bases from V and 6 bases from J; bases unmatched to any gene: 6. CDR3 length equals 14 residues. The CDR3 sequence is CSVPGQGSAGELFF. The CDR3 DNA reads as TGCAGCGTTCCGGGACAGGGGTCGGCCGGGGAGCTGTTTTTT.

In DNA form, the CDR3 reads TGCGCCAGCAGCTTGTTAGGCACAGGGCGCGAAAAACTGTTTTTT. This gives the protein CASSLLGTGREKLFF. The gene calls are TRBV5-1 and TRBJ1-4, with D maybe TRBD1 (6 bases). V was shortened by 1 base and J by 8 bases, with 15 bases between the two germline ends. The CDR3 is 15 amino acids. The V gene's germline CDR1 is SGHRS and CDR2 YFSETQ. The variable domain in full, with the rest retrieved from reference TRBV5-1 and TRBJ1-4, is KAGVTQTPRYLIKTRGQQVTLSCSPISGHRSVSWYQQTPGQGLQFLFEYFSETQRNKGNFPGRFSGRQFSNSRSEMNVSTLELGDSALYLCASSLLGTGREKLFFGSGTQLSVL.

V gene TRBV20-1 combines with J gene TRBJ1-5; possible D gene TRBD1, 6 bases. The CDR3 consists of 15 residues. Germline V gene lookup returns CDR1 DFQATT and CDR2 SNEGSKA (reference sequence). Trimming pared 6 bases from V and 1 base from J, leaving 16 bases between. The CDR3 DNA follows: TGCAGTGCCCCGATGGGGGCGGGAAGCAATCAGCCCCAGCATTTT. It encodes CSAPMGAGSNQPQHF.

This clonotype has more than one count but fewer than ten. V gene TRBV5-6 combines with J gene TRBJ2-7, with unresolved D. Trimming left V 0 bases short and J 6 bases short, with 7 bases between. The CDR3 extends over 12 amino acids. CDR1 is SGHDT, CDR2 YYEEEE, per germline. The CDR3: CASSLGTAEQYF. CDR3 coding DNA: TGTGCCAGCAGCTTGGGAACCGCCGAGCAGTACTTC.

The V gene is TRBV27, the J gene TRBJ2-7; D not resolved. From germline, CDR1 is MNHEY and CDR2 SMNVEV (reference sequence). The CDR3 is 14 residues long. Trimming removed 2 bases at V and 5 bases at J, with 13 bases between. CDR3 protein: CASSLSPGSHEQYF. DNA of the CDR3: TGTGCCAGCAGTTTAAGCCCGGGTTCCCACGAGCAGTACTTC.

The gene calls are TRBV27 and TRBJ1-6; 9 bases are shared with TRBD1. V lost 1 base, J lost 8 bases, and 12 bases stayed unmatched. CDR1 MNHEY and CDR2 SMNVEV come from the germline V gene (reference sequence). The CDR3 has 18 residues. In DNA form, the CDR3 reads TGTGCCAGCAGTTTATGGGGGTCACTACAGGGGGCCCATTCACCCCTCCACTTT. Its protein is CASSLWGSLQGAHSPLHF.

J is TRBJ1-5 and V is TRBV12-3 or TRBV12-4, with D unresolved. The V gene lost 6 bases and the J gene lost 0 bases, with 9 bases spanning the gap. This CDR3 has 14 amino acids. This CDR3 reads CASREGYSNQPQHF. The CDR3 region has the DNA TGTGCCAGCAGAGAGGGATATAGCAATCAGCCCCAGCATTTT.

This clonotype appeared a few times. V usage is TRBV27 and J usage is TRBJ2-3; 8 positions agree with TRBD1. The CDR3 runs 14 residues. Germline V gene sequence: CDR1 MNHEY, CDR2 SMNVEV (reference sequence). The trim removed 5 bases at V and 4 bases at J, leaving 5 bases unmatched. The CDR3, as DNA: TGTGCCAGCAGTGACAGGGGTTACGCAGATACGCAGTATTTT. Its translation is CASSDRGYADTQYF.

A few counts support this clonotype. The rearrangement uses TRBV29-1 and TRBJ2-7; D not certain. The V gene's germline CDR1 is SQVTM and CDR2 ANQGSEA. The CDR3 runs 14 residues. The germline V and J ends were trimmed by 7 bases and 1 base, with 17 bases remaining between them. Here the CDR3 DNA reads TGCAGCGCCGCCAAGGGATTTGGGTCCTACGAGCAGTACTTC. Protein product: CSAAKGFGSYEQYF.

This clonotype has only a few counts. This sequence joins TRBV7-6 and TRBJ2-7; D gene ambiguous. V was pared by 5 bases and J by 1 base, with 9 bases between. Germline CDR1 and CDR2: SGHVS and FNYEAQ. The CDR3 spans 13 residues. The CDR3 nucleotides read TGTGCCAGCAGCCTTTCCCCGTCCTACGAGCAGTACTTC. This codes for CASSLSPSYEQYF.

The CDR3 nucleotides read TGTGCCTGGACCCCACCTGGCAGCTTGAACACTGAAGCTTTCTTT. Its translation is CAWTPPGSLNTEAFF. The chain joins TRBV30 to TRBJ1-1; no firm D call. V gave up 4 bases and J gave up 0 bases, with 15 bases separating them. Germline values: CDR1 GTSNPN, CDR2 SVGIG (reference sequence). This CDR3 is built from 15 residues.

This clonotype was detected a few times. This rearrangement joins TRBV7-6 to TRBJ2-5; unclear D gene. The CDR3 loop spans 15 amino acids. V lost 1 base to trimming and J lost 1 base, with 10 bases between them. CDR1 SGHVS and CDR2 FNYEAQ come from the germline V gene. The CDR3 here is CASSLDRQSQETQYF. CDR3 bases: TGTGCCAGCAGCTTAGATCGGCAGAGCCAAGAGACCCAGTACTTC.

In this sample, this clonotype turned up a few times. The rearrangement uses TRBV5-1 and TRBJ1-6; D gene ambiguous. The CDR3 has 13 residues. Germline V gene sequence: CDR1 SGHRS, CDR2 YFSETQ. Trimming left V 4 bases short and J 10 bases short, with 12 bases between. The CDR3 loop reads CASSLWAGSPLHF. CDR3 nucleotides: TGCGCCAGCAGCCTTTGGGCTGGATCACCCCTCCACTTT.